This is a list of T cell receptor beta chains from one sample in a study of T cells in Graves' hyperthyroidism and ophthalmopathy. One entry per CDR3 protein results from TCRdb running MiXCR on the multiplex PCR reads. The table lists some 300,000 distinct CDR3 sequences, 15% to 20% of them singletons. The sample was blood. These receptors were collected from a man aged 50 to 60 with Graves' ophthalmopathy. The CDR3 runs from the conserved cysteine through the conserved F or W. The D gene is left open where the match is weak. The size of a clone is reported for some rows only, either as once, few or many, or as a class for expanded clones.

DNA: TGCAGTGCTAGAGTCCAGGGGGCGCGAGCCAAAAACATTCAGTACTTC
CDR3: CSARVQGARAKNIQYF
J: TRBJ2-4
size: many
D: TRBD1
V: TRBV20-1

DNA: TGTGCTAGCAGCCAGGGACTAGCGGGGGAGACCCAGTACTTC
CDR3: CASSQGLAGETQYF
J: TRBJ2-5
size: .
D: TRBD2
V: TRBV7-7

DNA: TGTGCCAGCAGTACTGTAGAGACCCAGTACTTC
CDR3: CASSTVETQYF
J: TRBJ2-5
size: many
D: .
V: TRBV28

DNA: TGTGCCAGCAGCTCAACGGGAGAGCCGTCTAACTATGGCTACACCTTC
CDR3: CASSSTGEPSNYGYTF
J: TRBJ1-2
size: few
D: .
V: TRBV7-9

DNA: TGTGCCAGCAGCTCCGAATGGCGGGGGGCAATCTACAATGAGCAGTTCTTC
CDR3: CASSSEWRGAIYNEQFF
J: TRBJ2-1
size: .
D: TRBD2
V: TRBV11-2

DNA: TGTGCCAGCAGTCTAGCGGGAGGGCCAGAGACCCGGTACTTC
CDR3: CASSLAGGPETRYF
J: TRBJ2-5
size: .
D: TRBD2
V: TRBV6-2/TRBV6-3

DNA: TGTGCCAGCAGCTTAGGTTACAGGGAATCTGGCTACACCTTC
CDR3: CASSLGYRESGYTF
J: TRBJ1-2
size: many
D: .
V: TRBV7-2

DNA: TGTGCCAGCAGCCTGGACAGGGGGAGGAACATTCAGTACTTC
CDR3: CASSLDRGRNIQYF
J: TRBJ2-4
size: many
D: TRBD1
V: TRBV7-2

DNA: TGTGCCAGCAGCTTGACGGGGCGGGGTCGGAACACTGAAGCTTTCTTT
CDR3: CASSLTGRGRNTEAFF
J: TRBJ1-1
size: many
D: .
V: TRBV5-6

DNA: TGCGCCAGCAGCTTGGCGGGACAGGGGTACACTGAAGCTTTCTTT
CDR3: CASSLAGQGYTEAFF
J: TRBJ1-1
size: few
D: TRBD1
V: TRBV5-1

DNA: TGTGCCAGTAGTATCGGCAGGGTTAGCACAGATACGCAGTATTTT
CDR3: CASSIGRVSTDTQYF
J: TRBJ2-3
size: few
D: .
V: TRBV19

DNA: TGTGCCAGCTCACCTGGTCAGAGCTCCTACGAGCAGTACTTC
CDR3: CASSPGQSSYEQYF
J: TRBJ2-7
size: many
D: .
V: TRBV18

DNA: TGTGCCATATCGACGACACTGGGAAACTCACCCCTCCACTTT
CDR3: CAISTTLGNSPLHF
J: TRBJ1-6
size: many
D: .
V: TRBV6-1

DNA: TGTGCCACGCTGGAACAGGGAAGCAATCAGCCCCAGCATTTT
CDR3: CATLEQGSNQPQHF
J: TRBJ1-5
size: .
D: .
V: TRBV28

DNA: TGTGCCTGGAGTGTGGGGACAGTGAACACTGAAGCTTTCTTT
CDR3: CAWSVGTVNTEAFF
J: TRBJ1-1
size: many
D: TRBD1
V: TRBV30

DNA: TGTGCCACCAGTGACCTAGCGGGTAGCTACAATGAGCAGTTCTTC
CDR3: CATSDLAGSYNEQFF
J: TRBJ2-1
size: .
D: TRBD2
V: TRBV10-3

DNA: TGCAGTGCTAGAGACTACCTACTGACAGCCTATGGCTACACCTTC
CDR3: CSARDYLLTAYGYTF
J: TRBJ1-2
size: few
D: .
V: TRBV20-1

DNA: TGCAGCGTTGAAGATTATTTACGCCCGGACAGGGGATGGAGCACAGATACGCAGTATTTT
CDR3: CSVEDYLRPDRGWSTDTQYF
J: TRBJ2-3
size: .
D: TRBD1
V: TRBV29-1

DNA: TGCGCCAGCAGCTTGAATCAGAACACCGGGGAGCTGTTTTTT
CDR3: CASSLNQNTGELFF
J: TRBJ2-2
size: .
D: .
V: TRBV5-1

DNA: TGTGCCACCAGCAGAGTCGAGGGACACAATGGCTACACCTTC
CDR3: CATSRVEGHNGYTF
J: TRBJ1-2
size: many
D: .
V: TRBV15

DNA: TGTGCCAGCCGTCTGGGGGGCTCTGGAAACACCATATATTTT
CDR3: CASRLGGSGNTIYF
J: TRBJ1-3
size: many
D: .
V: TRBV28

DNA: TGTGCCAGCAGTTATGGAGTAGGGAGTAACACCGGGGAGCTGTTTTTT
CDR3: CASSYGVGSNTGELFF
J: TRBJ2-2
size: .
D: .
V: TRBV6-5

DNA: TGTGCCAGTCAGGGGGCAGGTGAAAAACTGTTTTTT
CDR3: CASQGAGEKLFF
J: TRBJ1-4
size: .
D: TRBD1
V: TRBV28

DNA: TGTGCCAGCAGTTTCGGCGGGAGACGAACCGGGGAGCTGTTTTTT
CDR3: CASSFGGRRTGELFF
J: TRBJ2-2
size: many
D: TRBD2
V: TRBV28